What follows is one TCR beta chain and its context. The antigen remains unidentified. PCR was performed a second time for roughly 6 to 12 cycles using a sample-barcoded 5' primer and a J-beta primer mix. TCRdb reanalysed the 5' RACE reads using MiXCR and keeps one entry per CDR3 protein. The data show about 800,000 distinct CDR3 sequences, approximately 25% seen once. The sample is drawn from a study of blood T cells in healthy people across ages. Study results and caveats: PBMCs that were unsorted prevented a conclusive naive versus antigen-experienced comparison.

Germline CDR1 reads SQVTM; CDR2 reads ANQGSEA. Trimming took off 1 base at V and 2 bases at J, with 15 bases between the two ends. CDR3 length: 15 amino acids. These same records also appear under a second study, on T cells of mothers and their children. That source adds: Donors were a few healthy Caucasian mothers and their six children. Mothers gave over 8.5 million TCR beta CDR3 reads each, and children some 3 million each.

The sequenced material came from blood. The chain employs TRBV29-1 and TRBJ2-7; possible D gene TRBD2, 6 bases. The receptor's source is a boy between 10 and 17 years old in good health. The CDR3 is CSVEGSGTHAYEQYF. CDR3 DNA sequence: TGCAGCGTTGAAGGGTCCGGGACTCATGCCTACGAGCAGTACTTC.